Listed here are 10 T cell receptor beta chains from one sample, sequenced in a study of radiation and T cells in renal cell carcinoma. This sample's time point: baseline pretreatment blood. Specified treatment: 15 Gy SBRT to primary tumor, nephrectomy 4 weeks later. Assay used: immunoSEQ multiplex PCR; TCRdb lists only in-frame clones, some missing. This sample has 40,000 to 50,000 clones, with roughly 83% found just once. The specimen comprised blood, sampled from a patient whose treatment included radiotherapy and nephrectomy. The receptors stem from an older woman with renal cell carcinoma.

The chain carries TRBV10-3 and TRBJ2-6; the D gene is possibly TRBD1 (6 bases). The CDR3 runs to 14 residues. The ends were cut back, 6 bases at V and 0 bases at J, with 6 bases in the middle. The V gene's germline CDR1 is ENHRY and CDR2 SYGVKD. The CDR3 region is CAIRDSSGANVLTF. The CDR3 DNA sequence: TGTGCCATCAGGGACAGCTCTGGGGCCAACGTCCTGACTTTC.

This rearrangement joins TRBV7-2 to TRBJ2-5; no reliable D call. The CDR3 has 18 residues. Trimming stripped 6 bases from V and 5 bases from J, with 28 bases between. CDR1 is SGHTA and CDR2 is FQGNSA in the germline V gene. The CDR3 DNA reads as TGTGCCAGCAGTGAGCGTCGGACGGCCCTAGGGATAGTGGAGACCCAGTACTTC. It encodes CASSERRTALGIVETQYF.

In this sample, this clone turned up a few times. V is TRBV11-2 and J is TRBJ2-7, with D perhaps matching TRBD2 (6 bases). The V and J ends lost 0 bases and 3 bases respectively, with 15 bases between them. Per germline, CDR1 SGHAT and CDR2 FQNNGV. CDR3 length: 16 amino acids. The CDR3 reads CASSLDRASVVYEQYF. The CDR3 bases are TGTGCCAGCAGCTTAGATCGGGCTAGCGTGGTCTACGAGCAGTACTTC.

The table lists this clone with a few counts. The rearrangement joins TRBV7-6 to TRBJ2-3; possible D gene TRBD2, 5 bases. Germline CDR1 SGHVS, CDR2 FNYEAQ. Trimming cost V 0 bases and J 4 bases, with 11 bases left between them. The CDR3 is 15 amino acids. The CDR3 sequence: CASSLAGPGSDTQYF. The CDR3 DNA reads as TGTGCCAGCAGCTTAGCGGGCCCGGGGTCAGATACGCAGTATTTT.

This clone was counted many times. Here the CDR3 reads CASSLTAYSRTDTQYF. CDR3 nucleotide sequence: TGTGCCAGCAGCTTGACGGCTTACAGCCGCACAGATACGCAGTATTTT. J is TRBJ2-3 and V is TRBV5-6; D is undetermined. The V and J ends lost 1 base and 1 base respectively, with 13 bases between them. The CDR3 runs to 16 residues. Germline V gives CDR1 SGHDT, CDR2 YYEEEE. The full variable domain, rest sourced from reference TRBV5-6 and TRBJ2-3, is DAGVTQSPTHLIKTRGQQVTLRCSPKSGHDTVSWYQQALGQGPQFIFQYYEEEERQRGNFPDRFSGHQFPNYSSELNVNALLLGDSALYLCASSLTAYSRTDTQYFGPGTRLTVL.

The chain couples TRBV7-8 to TRBJ2-7; D may be TRBD2 (5 bases). Germline V lookup: CDR1 SGHVS, CDR2 FQNEAQ. The CDR3 consists of 13 residues. V lost 1 base, J lost 6 bases, and 10 bases lay in between. CDR3 sequence (DNA): TGTGCCAGCAGCTTAGAGGACGGGGTCGAGCAGTACTTC. Its protein product is CASSLEDGVEQYF.

The chain uses TRBV7-9 and TRBJ1-2; D remains unclear. V was cut by 2 bases and J by 0 bases, with 7 bases left in between. Germline V gene data show CDR1 as SEHNR and CDR2 as FQNEAQ (reference sequence). This CDR3 is built from 14 residues. The CDR3 nucleotides read TGTGCCAGCAGCTTACAGGCAGCTAACTATGGCTACACCTTC. Translated: CASSLQAANYGYTF.

The genes are TRBV7-9 and TRBJ2-5; D is perhaps TRBD1 (5 bases). V shed 1 base and J shed 0 bases, with 9 bases lying between them. Germline lookup yields CDR1 SEHNR and CDR2 FQNEAQ (reference sequence). The CDR3 is 15 residues long. The CDR3 nucleotides read TGTGCCAGCAGCTTAGTCCCGGACAACCAAGAGACCCAGTACTTC. Protein sequence: CASSLVPDNQETQYF.

This clone was seen a few times. This chain uses TRBV10-3 with TRBJ1-2; maybe TRBD1 (5 bases). Trimming left V 11 bases short and J 4 bases short, with 20 bases between. CDR3 size: 14 residues. In germline, CDR1 is ENHRY, CDR2 SYGVKD. The DNA of the CDR3 is TGTGCCGCCCGACCGGTAGGGGCGAGCTATGGCTACACCTTC. It specifies CAARPVGASYGYTF.

The rearrangement links TRBV6-1 to TRBJ2-7, with D possibly matching TRBD2 (6 bases). From germline, CDR1 is MNHNS and CDR2 SASEGT. CDR3 length: 15 amino acids. Trimming cost V 4 bases and J 2 bases, with 15 bases left between them. This CDR3 is CASSGRGGPTYEQYF. In DNA, the CDR3 is TGTGCCAGCAGTGGGAGGGGCGGCCCCACCTACGAGCAGTACTTC.